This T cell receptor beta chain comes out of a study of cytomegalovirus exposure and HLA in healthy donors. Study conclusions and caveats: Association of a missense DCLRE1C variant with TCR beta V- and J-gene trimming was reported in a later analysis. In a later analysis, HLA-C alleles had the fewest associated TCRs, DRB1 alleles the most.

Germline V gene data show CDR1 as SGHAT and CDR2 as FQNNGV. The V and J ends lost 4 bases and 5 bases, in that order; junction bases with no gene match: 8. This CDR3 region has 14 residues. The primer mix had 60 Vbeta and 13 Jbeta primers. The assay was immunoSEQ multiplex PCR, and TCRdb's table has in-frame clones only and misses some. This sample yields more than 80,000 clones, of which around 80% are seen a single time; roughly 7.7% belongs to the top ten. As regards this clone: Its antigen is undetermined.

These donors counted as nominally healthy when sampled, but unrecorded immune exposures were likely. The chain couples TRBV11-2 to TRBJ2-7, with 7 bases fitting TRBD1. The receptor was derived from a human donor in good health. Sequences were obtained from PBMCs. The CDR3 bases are TGTGCCAGCAGCTACGAAGACAGGGTACACGAGCAGTACTTC. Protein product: CASSYEDRVHEQYF.